Sample share makes the clone carrying this T cell receptor beta chain medium-sized. Its antigen is unknown. These data are taken from a study of neurological immune-mediated disorders. V was cut by 3 bases and J by 4 bases, with 15 bases left in between. CDR1 and CDR2 from the germline V gene are LNHNV and YYDKDF (reference sequence). The CDR3 totals 15 residues. General study results and limits: The most TCR clonal expansion was seen in HTLV-1-associated myelopathy, whereas the least was seen in multiple sclerosis, below the level in healthy controls.

TCRdb re-derived calls from the 5' RACE reads in MiXCR, one entry per CDR3 protein. The profile shows 27,000 or so distinct CDR3 sequences, around 20% of them singletons. The sequence was obtained from a woman aged 60-75 years in good health. The material sequenced was PBMCs. The chain couples TRBV15 to TRBJ1-2; D unresolved. The CDR3 protein is CATSSPPNSGYGYTF. CDR3 nucleotide sequence: TGTGCCACCAGCAGCCCGCCTAATTCGGGCTATGGCTACACCTTC.